This T cell receptor beta chain was observed in a study of CXCR3-negative and CXCR3-positive naive CD8 T cells. Carrying UMI labels, the TRB cDNA libraries were prepared through 5' RACE. TCRdb reprocessed the 5' RACE reads and keeps a single row for each CDR3 protein, giving no DNA. The specimen's table records some 54,000 distinct CDR3 sequences. This CDR3 is 11 amino acids long. The germline V gene has CDR1 MNHEY and CDR2 SMNVEV (reference sequence). About this clonotype itself: The antigen remains unidentified.

Notes on the study in general: TRB CDR3s of CXCR3-positive naive cells were more hydrophobic than those of CXCR3-negative naive cells.

This clonotype originated in a human donor in good health. Some clones in this sample may be carry-over from other donors' samples. This chain uses TRBV27 with TRBJ1-5. Sequenced: naive CXCR3+ CD8+ T cells from blood. The subset: CD45RO-CCR7+CD27+CD95- naive CD8+ T cells expressing CXCR3 (TNR3+). This CDR3 is CASGSNQPQHF.